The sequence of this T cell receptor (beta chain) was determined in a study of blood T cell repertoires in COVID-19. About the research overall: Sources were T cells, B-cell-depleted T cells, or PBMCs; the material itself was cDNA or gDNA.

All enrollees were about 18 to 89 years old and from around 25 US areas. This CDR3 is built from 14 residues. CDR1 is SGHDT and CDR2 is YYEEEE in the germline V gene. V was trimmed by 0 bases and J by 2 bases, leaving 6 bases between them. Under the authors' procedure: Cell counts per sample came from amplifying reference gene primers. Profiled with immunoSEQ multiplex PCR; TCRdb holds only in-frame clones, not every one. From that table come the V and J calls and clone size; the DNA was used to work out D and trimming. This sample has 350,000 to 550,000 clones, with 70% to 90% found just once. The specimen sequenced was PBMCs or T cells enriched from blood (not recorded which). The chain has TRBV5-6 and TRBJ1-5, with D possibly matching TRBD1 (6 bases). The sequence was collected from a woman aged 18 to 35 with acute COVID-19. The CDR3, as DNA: TGTGCCAGCAGCTTGGCAGGGGGCAATCAGCCCCAGCATTTT. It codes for CASSLAGGNQPQHF.